The T cell receptor (beta chain) under discussion was sequenced for a study of T-cell reconstitution after alpha-beta-depleted transplantation in children (dated by TCRdb to 2016 to 2017). In the study overall: Using TCR repertoire profiling, the study quantitatively followed how T-cell immune reconstitution unfolded in children after TCRalphabeta/CD19-depleted allogeneic hematopoietic cell transplantation.

CDR1 and CDR2 (DFQATT, SNEGSKA) derive from the germline V gene (reference sequence). Spanning cysteine to phenylalanine, the CDR3 consists of 9 amino acids. CDR3 DNA only is kept here, 27 bases in frame from base 1. Deletion took 6 bases off V and 12 bases off J, with a span of 9 bases between the germline ends. In its sample, this clonotype was seen many times. Which antigen it targets is not known. Base qualities were left out, and no much larger clone turns up one base away. The library was generated by PCR. This sample was sequenced with an Illumina HiSeq 2500. To normalize quantification of the TCRbeta repertoire, the TCR libraries were built with molecular barcoding that relied on unique molecular identifiers. TCRdb trimmed public reads at Q25 via fastp, called clones via MiXCR and kept in-frame beta chains. Each record represents a unique CDR3 protein, reported with the most common genes and DNA among its rows. This sample holds 200,000 to 300,000 distinct CDR3 sequences; more than 10% were observed only once. The ten largest clones take up approximately 2.4% of the sample.

The clonotype originates from a human donor who donated a stem cell graft to a child with acute lymphoblastic leukemia. The sequencing here drew on PBMCs from the stem cell graft donor, taken from the stem cell graft. The chain couples TRBV20-1 to TRBJ2-1, with the D segment identity uncertain. The nucleotide sequence is given as TGCAGTGCAGAAGCTCGGCAGTTCTTC. This encodes CSAEARQFF.